This section outlines one T cell receptor beta chain sequence together with its context. Antigen specificity is unknown. The protocol was immunoSEQ multiplex PCR, while the TCRdb copy is restricted to in-frame clones and leaves out a portion. Of some 40,000 clones in the sample, over 70% were seen once. The data were obtained in a study of a mutant IDH1 vaccine in newly diagnosed glioma. The wider study: Vaccination was launched 4-6 weeks after radiotherapy alone, or with temozolomide cycles.

Time point indicated: week 11, during vaccination. Every vaccination contained 300 ug of the mutant IDH1 20-mer peptide and was paired with topical imiquimod. Here the sequenced sample was peripheral blood mononuclear cells (PBMCs), taken from a glioma patient whose treatment included an IDH1 peptide vaccine. This TCR was sampled from a woman aged 30 to 39 with glioma. Some clones in this sample may be carry-over from other donors' samples.

The CDR3 spells CASSLVDNGYTF. The DNA for the CDR3 is TGTGCCAGCAGTTTAGTGGACAACGGCTACACCTTC. The genes are TRBV28 and TRBJ1-2; D possibly corresponds to TRBD1 (5 bases). The CDR3 runs to 12 residues. CDR1 MDHEN and CDR2 SYDVKM come from the germline V gene. V lost 2 bases, J lost 8 bases, and 9 bases lay in between.